This TCR beta chain comes out of a study of tumor and adjacent non-tumor tissue in lung cancer. The wider study: The patients, around 11 men and about 5 women, were roughly 31 to 80 with stage I to III disease.

The template was RNA from unsorted bulk tissue. More than 3 cm separated this lung sample from the edge of the tumor. A modified ARM-PCR protocol with three rounds of nested PCR amplified TCRbeta. TCRdb itself ran the multiplex PCR reads through MiXCR, one entry per CDR3 protein. Seen here are 70,000 to 95,000 distinct CDR3 sequences, 76% observed once, and the top ten hold around 40%. On this clonotype itself: The junction shows a germline mismatch at one end, possibly a read error.

The CDR3 is 12 residues long. Germline V CDR1 and CDR2: SQVTM, ANQGSEA. Sequencing was performed on distant non-tumor lung tissue. The chain couples TRBV29-1 to TRBJ2-7; D gene uncertain. This clonotype was sampled from a man in his sixties or seventies with non-small cell lung cancer. The CDR3 coding sequence is TGCAGCGTTGATTACGGTTTCTACGAGCAGTATTTC. It translates to CSVDYGFYEQYF.